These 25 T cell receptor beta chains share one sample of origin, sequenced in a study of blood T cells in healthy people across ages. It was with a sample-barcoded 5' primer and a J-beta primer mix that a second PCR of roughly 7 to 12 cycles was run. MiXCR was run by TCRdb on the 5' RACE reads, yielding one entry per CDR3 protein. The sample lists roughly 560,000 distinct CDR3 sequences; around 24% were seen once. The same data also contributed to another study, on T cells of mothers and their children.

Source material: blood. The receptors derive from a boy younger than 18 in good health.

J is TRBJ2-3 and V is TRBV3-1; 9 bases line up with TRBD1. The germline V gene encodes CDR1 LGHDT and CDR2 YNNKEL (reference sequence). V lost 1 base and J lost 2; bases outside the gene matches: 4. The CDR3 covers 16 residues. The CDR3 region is CASSQGTGVNTDTQYF. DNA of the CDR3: TGTGCCAGCAGCCAAGGGACAGGGGTGAACACAGATACGCAGTATTTT.

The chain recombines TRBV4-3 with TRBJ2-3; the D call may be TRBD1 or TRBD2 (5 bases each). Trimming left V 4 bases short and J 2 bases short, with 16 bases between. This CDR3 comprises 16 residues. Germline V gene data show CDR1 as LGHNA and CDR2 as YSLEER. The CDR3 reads CASSPRGSTPTDTQYF. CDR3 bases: TGCGCCAGCAGCCCCCGGGGCTCTACCCCCACAGATACGCAGTATTTT.

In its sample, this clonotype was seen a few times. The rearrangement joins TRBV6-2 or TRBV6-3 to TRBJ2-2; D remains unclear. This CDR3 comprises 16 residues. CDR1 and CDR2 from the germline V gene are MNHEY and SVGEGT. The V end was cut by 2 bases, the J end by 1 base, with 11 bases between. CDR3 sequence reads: CASSYGIDGNTGELFF. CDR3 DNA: TGTGCCAGCAGTTACGGCATAGACGGGAACACCGGGGAGCTGTTTTTT.

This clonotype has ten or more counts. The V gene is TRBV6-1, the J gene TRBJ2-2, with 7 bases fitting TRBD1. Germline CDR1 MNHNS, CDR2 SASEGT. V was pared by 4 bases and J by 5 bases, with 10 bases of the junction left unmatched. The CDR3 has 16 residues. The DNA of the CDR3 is TGTGCCAGCAGTGGTGATAGGGGGCGAGGTACCGGGGAGCTGTTTTTT. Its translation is CASSGDRGRGTGELFF.

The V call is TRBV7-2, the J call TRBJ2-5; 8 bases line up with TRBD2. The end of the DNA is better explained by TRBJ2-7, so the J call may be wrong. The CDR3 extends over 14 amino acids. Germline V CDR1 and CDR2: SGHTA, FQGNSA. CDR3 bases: TGTACCAGCAGCTTAGTGGCGGGGGGTTCCGAGCAGTACTTC. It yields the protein CTSSLVAGGSEQYF.

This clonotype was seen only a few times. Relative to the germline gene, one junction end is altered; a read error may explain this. The CDR3 region has the DNA TGTGCCAGTAGCTTAGACGAAACGACCCAGTACTTC. This sequence encodes CASSLDETTQYF. V gene TRBV7-2 combines with J gene TRBJ2-5; D is unresolved. Germline CDR1 SGHTA, CDR2 FQGNSA. The CDR3 has 12 amino acids.

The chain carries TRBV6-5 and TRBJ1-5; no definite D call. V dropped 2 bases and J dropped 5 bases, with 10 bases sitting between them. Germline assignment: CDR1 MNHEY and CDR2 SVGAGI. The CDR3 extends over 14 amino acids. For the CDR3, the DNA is TGTGCCAGCAGTTACCGACTGGGGTATCAGCCCCAGCATTTT. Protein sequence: CASSYRLGYQPQHF.

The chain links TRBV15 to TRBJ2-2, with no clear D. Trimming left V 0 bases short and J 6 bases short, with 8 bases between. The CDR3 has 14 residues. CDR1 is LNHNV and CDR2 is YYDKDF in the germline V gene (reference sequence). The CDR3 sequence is CATSRDIAAGELFF. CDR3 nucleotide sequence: TGTGCCACCAGCAGAGATATTGCAGCCGGGGAGCTGTTTTTT. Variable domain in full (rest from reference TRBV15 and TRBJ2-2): DAMVIQNPRYQVTQFGKPVTLSCSQTLNHNVMYWYQQKSSQAPKLLFHYYDKDFNNEADTPDNFQSRRPNTSFCFLDIRSPGLGDTAMYLCATSRDIAAGELFFGEGSRLTVL.

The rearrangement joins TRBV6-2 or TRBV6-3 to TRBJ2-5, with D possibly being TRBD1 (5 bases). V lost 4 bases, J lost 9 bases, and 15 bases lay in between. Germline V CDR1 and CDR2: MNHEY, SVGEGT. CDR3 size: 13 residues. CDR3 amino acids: CASSLRMVGAQYF. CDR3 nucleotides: TGTGCCAGCAGTTTACGGATGGTAGGGGCCCAGTACTTC.

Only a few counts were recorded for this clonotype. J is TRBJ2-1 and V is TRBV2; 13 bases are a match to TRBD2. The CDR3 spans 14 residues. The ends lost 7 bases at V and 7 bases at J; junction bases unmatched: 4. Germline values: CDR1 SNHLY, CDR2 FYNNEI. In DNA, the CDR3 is TGTGCCAGCACACTAGCGGGGGGGCGGAATGAGCAGTTCTTC. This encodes CASTLAGGRNEQFF. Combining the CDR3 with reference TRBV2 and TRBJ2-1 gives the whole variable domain EPEVTQTPSHQVTQMGQEVILRCVPISNHLYFYWYRQILGQKVEFLVSFYNNEISEKSEIFDDQFSVERPDGSNFTLKIRSTKLEDSAMYFCASTLAGGRNEQFFGPGTRLTVL.

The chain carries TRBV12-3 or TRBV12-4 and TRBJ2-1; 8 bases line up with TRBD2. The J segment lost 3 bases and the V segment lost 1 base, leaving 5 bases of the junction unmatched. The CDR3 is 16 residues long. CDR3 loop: CASSLEGGGNYNEQFF. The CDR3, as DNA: TGTGCCAGCAGTTTAGAAGGCGGGGGGAACTACAATGAGCAGTTCTTC.

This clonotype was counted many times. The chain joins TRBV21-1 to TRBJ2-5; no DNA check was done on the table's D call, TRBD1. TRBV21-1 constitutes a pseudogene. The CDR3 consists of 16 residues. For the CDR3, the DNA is TGTGCCAGCAGCAAAGGGCCCGGGACACACCAAGAGACCCAGTACTTC. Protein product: CASSKGPGTHQETQYF.

DNA for the CDR3: TGTGCCAGCAGCTTAAGGGAGGGGCGCAGGTACACTGAAGCTTTCTTT. It yields the protein CASSLREGRRYTEAFF. V is TRBV7-2 and J is TRBJ1-1; tentative D call: TRBD1 (5 bases). The CDR3 consists of 16 residues. The germline V and J ends were trimmed by 2 bases and 3 bases, with 16 bases remaining between them. Germline V CDR1 and CDR2: SGHTA, FQGNSA.

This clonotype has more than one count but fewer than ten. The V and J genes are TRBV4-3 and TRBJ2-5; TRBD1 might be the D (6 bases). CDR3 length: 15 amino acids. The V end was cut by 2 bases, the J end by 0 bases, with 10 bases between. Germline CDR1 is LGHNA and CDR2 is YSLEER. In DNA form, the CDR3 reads TGCGCCAGCAGCCAACAGGGGCCGTACCAAGAGACCCAGTACTTC. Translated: CASSQQGPYQETQYF.

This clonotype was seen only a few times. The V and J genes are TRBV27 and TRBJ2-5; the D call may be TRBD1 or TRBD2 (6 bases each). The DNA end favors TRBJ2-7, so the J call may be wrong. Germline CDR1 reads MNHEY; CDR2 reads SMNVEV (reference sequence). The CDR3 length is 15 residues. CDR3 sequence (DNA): TGTGCCAGCAGTCCGCGCGGAGGGGGTTTGTACGAGCAGTACTTC. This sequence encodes CASSPRGGGLYEQYF.

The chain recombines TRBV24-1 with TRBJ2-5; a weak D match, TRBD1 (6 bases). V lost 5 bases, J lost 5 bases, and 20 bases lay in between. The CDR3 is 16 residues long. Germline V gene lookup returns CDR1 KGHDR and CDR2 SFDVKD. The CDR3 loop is CATSGGVRGSEETQYF. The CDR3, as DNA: TGTGCCACCAGTGGGGGAGTCAGGGGTAGCGAGGAGACCCAGTACTTC.

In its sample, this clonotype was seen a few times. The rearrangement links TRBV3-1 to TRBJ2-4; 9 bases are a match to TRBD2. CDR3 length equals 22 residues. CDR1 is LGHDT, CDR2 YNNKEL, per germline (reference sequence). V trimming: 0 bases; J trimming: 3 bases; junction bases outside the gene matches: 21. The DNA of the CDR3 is TGTGCCAGCAGCCAAGATTTGCGGGAGGGACTGAGAACGACTTCCTTCAAAAACATTCAGTACTTC. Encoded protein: CASSQDLREGLRTTSFKNIQYF.

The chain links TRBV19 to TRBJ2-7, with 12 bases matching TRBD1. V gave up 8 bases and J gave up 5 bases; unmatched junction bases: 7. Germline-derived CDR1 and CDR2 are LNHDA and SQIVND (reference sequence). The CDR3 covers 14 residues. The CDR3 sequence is CASRDRGRRNEQYF. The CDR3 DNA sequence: TGTGCCAGTCGGGACAGGGGGCGGAGGAACGAGCAGTACTTC.

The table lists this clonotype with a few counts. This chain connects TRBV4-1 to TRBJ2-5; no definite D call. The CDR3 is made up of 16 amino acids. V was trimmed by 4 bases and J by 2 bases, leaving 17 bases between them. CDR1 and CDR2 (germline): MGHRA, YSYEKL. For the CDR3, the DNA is TGCGCCAGCAGCCCCCACGCCGCTATAAGTCAAGAGACCCAGTACTTC. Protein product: CASSPHAAISQETQYF.

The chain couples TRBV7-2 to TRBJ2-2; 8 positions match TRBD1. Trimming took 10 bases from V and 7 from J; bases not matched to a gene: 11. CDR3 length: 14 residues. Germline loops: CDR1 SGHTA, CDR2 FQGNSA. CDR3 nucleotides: TGTGCCACCAGGAAGACAGGGGTGAACGGGGAGCTGTTTTTT. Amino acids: CATRKTGVNGELFF.

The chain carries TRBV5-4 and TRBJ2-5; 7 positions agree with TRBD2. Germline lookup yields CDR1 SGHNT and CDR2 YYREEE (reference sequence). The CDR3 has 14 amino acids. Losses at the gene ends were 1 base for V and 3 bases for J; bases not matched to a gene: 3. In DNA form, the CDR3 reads TGTGCCAGCAGCTTGAAGCTAGCGGAAGAGACCCAGTACTTC. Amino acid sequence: CASSLKLAEETQYF.

As DNA, the CDR3 is TGTGCCAGTACCTTCTTGTACAGGAACTATGGCTACACCTTC. Encoded protein: CASTFLYRNYGYTF. The chain carries TRBV19 and TRBJ1-2; weak D call: TRBD1 (5 bases). Germline V CDR1 and CDR2: LNHDA, SQIVND (reference sequence). The CDR3 spans 14 residues. V dropped 7 bases and J dropped 2 bases, with 14 bases sitting between them.

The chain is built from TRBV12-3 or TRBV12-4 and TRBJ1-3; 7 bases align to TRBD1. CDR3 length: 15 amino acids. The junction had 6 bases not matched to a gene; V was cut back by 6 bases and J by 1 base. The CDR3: CASRWTGLSGNTIYF. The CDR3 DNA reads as TGTGCCAGCAGGTGGACAGGCCTTTCTGGAAACACCATATATTTT.

The CDR3 DNA reads TGTGCCAGTAGTTTGACCCTGTCCGCAGATACGCAGTATTTT. It encodes CASSLTLSADTQYF. The chain employs TRBV19 and TRBJ2-3; no definite D call. The ends were cut back, 5 bases at V and 4 bases at J, with 13 bases in the middle. Germline assignment: CDR1 LNHDA and CDR2 SQIVND (reference sequence). CDR3 length: 14 amino acids.

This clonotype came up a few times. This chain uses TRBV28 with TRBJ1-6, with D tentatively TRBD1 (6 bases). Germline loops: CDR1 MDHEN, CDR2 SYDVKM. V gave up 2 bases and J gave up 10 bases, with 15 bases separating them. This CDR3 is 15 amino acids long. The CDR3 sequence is CASSLRGAGGSPLHF. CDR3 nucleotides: TGTGCCAGCAGTTTACGGGGGGCTGGAGGATCACCCCTCCACTTT.